A single sample gave rise to the 13 T cell receptor beta chains below, sequenced in a study of OX40 agonist ivuxolimab in advanced cancers. Generated by immunoSEQ multiplex PCR, the TCRdb table keeps only in-frame clones and is missing some. The table includes 55,000 to 85,000 clones, approximately 90% detected once. Sample: CD4+ or CD8+ T cells sorted from blood, taken in a trial of the OX40 agonist ivuxolimab. These receptors were obtained from an adult with an advanced solid tumor such as melanoma, head and neck, liver or kidney cancer.

A few counts support this clone. The chain recombines TRBV11-2 with TRBJ1-1, with D possibly TRBD1 on 5 matching bases. The CDR3 consists of 11 residues. The V and J ends lost 7 bases and 7 bases respectively, with 10 bases between them. Germline CDR1 and CDR2: SGHAT and FQNNGV. CDR3 nucleotide sequence: TGTGCCAGCACCCTGGGGGTTGAAGCTTTCTTT. Its protein is CASTLGVEAFF.

J is TRBJ1-3 and V is TRBV2, with 8 bases aligning to TRBD1. V was clipped by 5 bases and J by 0 bases; unmatched bases: 3. Germline CDR1 reads SNHLY; CDR2 reads FYNNEI. The CDR3 loop spans 15 amino acids. CDR3 bases: TGTGCCAGCAGTACCGGGACAGGCTCTGGAAACACCATATATTTT. It specifies CASSTGTGSGNTIYF.

V is TRBV12-5 and J is TRBJ1-1, with no clear D. V was shortened by 6 bases and J by 0 bases, with 5 bases between the two germline ends. This CDR3 region has 12 residues. CDR1 and CDR2 (germline): LGHNT, FRNRAP. The CDR3 here is CASGNLNTEAFF. CDR3 DNA sequence: TGTGCTAGTGGGAATTTGAACACTGAAGCTTTCTTT.

The CDR3 region is CASSGTAHHEQYF. CDR3 coding DNA: TGTGCCAGCAGTGGCACGGCCCACCACGAGCAGTACTTC. The chain employs TRBV2 and TRBJ2-7; no clear D. The CDR3 spans 13 residues. The V end lost 4 bases, the J end lost 5 bases, and 12 bases lay between the germline ends. CDR1 and CDR2 (germline): SNHLY, FYNNEI.

The chain has TRBV7-6 and TRBJ1-1; D is uncertain. The V end lost 4 bases, the J end lost 0 bases, and 21 bases lay between the germline ends. Germline lookup yields CDR1 SGHVS and CDR2 FNYEAQ. This CDR3 is built from 18 residues. The CDR3 sequence: CASSSGPPTPKMNTEAFF. In DNA, the CDR3 is TGTGCCAGCAGCTCCGGGCCGCCGACCCCGAAAATGAACACTGAAGCTTTCTTT.

V is TRBV27 and J is TRBJ2-3; D is perhaps TRBD2 (5 bases). Deletions cut 2 bases from V and 6 bases from J, with 15 bases between. There are 15 residues in the CDR3. CDR1 MNHEY and CDR2 SMNVEV come from the germline V gene (reference sequence). The CDR3 DNA sequence: TGTGCCAGCAGTTTAGCCCCGCTGTTAGCGGATACGCAGTATTTT. It is translated as CASSLAPLLADTQYF.

V gene TRBV7-9 combines with J gene TRBJ1-5; 7 bases agree with TRBD1. CDR1 is SEHNR and CDR2 is FQNEAQ in the germline V gene (reference sequence). Losses at the gene ends were 5 bases for V and 4 bases for J; bases not matched to a gene: 8. CDR3 length equals 15 residues. The CDR3 is CASSPSGQVNQPQHF. The CDR3 region has the DNA TGTGCCAGCAGCCCATCCGGACAGGTAAATCAGCCCCAGCATTTT.

The gene calls are TRBV27 and TRBJ1-2; D is perhaps TRBD1 (6 bases). CDR1 is MNHEY and CDR2 is SMNVEV in the germline V gene (reference sequence). The CDR3 has 14 amino acids. The V and J ends lost 7 bases and 5 bases respectively, with 17 bases between them. The CDR3 nucleotides read TGTGCCAGCAACCTACAGGGCAGGCCTTATGGCTACACCTTC. It is translated as CASNLQGRPYGYTF.

The V call is TRBV10-3, the J call TRBJ2-7; D is uncertain. The CDR3 extends over 15 amino acids. Looked up from germline, CDR1 is ENHRY and CDR2 is SYGVKD. V was clipped by 3 bases and J by 2 bases, with 14 bases between them. For the CDR3, the DNA is TGTGCCATCAGTGAAAGGACCGAACTTCCCTACGAGCAGTACTTC. It specifies CAISERTELPYEQYF.

This chain links TRBV25-1 with TRBJ2-1; D may be TRBD2 (6 bases). Trimming cost V 0 bases and J 4 bases, with 7 bases left between them. This CDR3 spans 14 amino acids. Per germline, CDR1 MGHDK and CDR2 SYGVNS. The CDR3 region is CASSEYGGYNEQFF. CDR3 nucleotide sequence: TGTGCCAGCAGTGAATATGGAGGGTACAATGAGCAGTTCTTC.

This chain connects TRBV29-1 to TRBJ2-3; TRBD2 matches at 7 bases. This CDR3 has 15 residues. Germline CDR1 SQVTM, CDR2 ANQGSEA. V lost 5 bases, J lost 3 bases, and 11 bases stayed unmatched. The CDR3 reads CSVSRTGGGTDTQYF. The CDR3 nucleotides are TGCAGCGTTTCGCGAACGGGGGGAGGGACAGATACGCAGTATTTT.

The CDR3 loop reads CASRDGSGEQYF. For the CDR3, the DNA is TGCGCCAGCAGGGACGGTTCGGGGGAGCAGTACTTC. This chain joins TRBV5-1 and TRBJ2-7, with D possibly TRBD2 on 5 matching bases. This CDR3 has 12 amino acids. Germline CDR1 is SGHRS and CDR2 is YFSETQ. Trimming shortened V by 5 bases and J by 7 bases, and 13 bases separated the two germline ends. The entire variable domain, with the rest obtained from reference TRBV5-1 and TRBJ2-7, is as follows: KAGVTQTPRYLIKTRGQQVTLSCSPISGHRSVSWYQQTPGQGLQFLFEYFSETQRNKGNFPGRFSGRQFSNSRSEMNVSTLELGDSALYLCASRDGSGEQYFGPGTRLTVT.

V gene TRBV5-6 combines with J gene TRBJ2-7; possible D gene TRBD1, 7 bases. The CDR3 has 16 amino acids. V was cut by 0 bases and J by 3 bases, with 16 bases left in between. The germline CDR1 and CDR2 sequences are SGHDT and YYEEEE. The CDR3 sequence is CASSLVGGDRVYEQYF. CDR3 bases: TGTGCCAGCAGCTTGGTGGGGGGCGACAGGGTCTACGAGCAGTACTTC.